This entry lists 20 T cell receptor beta chains sequenced from one sample in a study of OX40 agonist ivuxolimab in advanced cancers. Generated by immunoSEQ multiplex PCR, the TCRdb table keeps only in-frame clones and is missing some. The table has over 10,000 clones, around 80% seen once; the top ten hold roughly 41%. The material sequenced was CD4+ or CD8+ T cells sorted from blood, taken in a trial of the OX40 agonist ivuxolimab. Receptors were obtained from an adult with an advanced solid tumor such as melanoma, head and neck, liver or kidney cancer.

The gene calls are TRBV5-6 and TRBJ2-2; D is uncertain. The ends were cut back, 5 bases at V and 1 base at J, with 9 bases in the middle. The germline gives CDR1 SGHDT, CDR2 YYEEEE. This CDR3 is built from 14 residues. The CDR3 spells CASSGTRNTGELFF. The CDR3 DNA is TGTGCCAGCAGTGGAACACGGAACACCGGGGAGCTGTTTTTT.

This sequence joins TRBV27 and TRBJ2-5; 7 positions agree with TRBD2. The CDR3 is made up of 14 amino acids. J gave up 3 bases and V 4 bases, and 5 bases lay outside the gene matches. Looked up from germline, CDR1 is MNHEY and CDR2 is SMNVEV (reference sequence). The CDR3 bases are TGTGCCAGCAGTTACGCGGGAGTTGAAGAGACCCAGTACTTC. It codes for CASSYAGVEETQYF.

The chain carries TRBV27 and TRBJ2-2; 8 bases are shared with TRBD1. The CDR3 runs 14 residues. CDR1 is MNHEY and CDR2 is SMNVEV in the germline V gene (reference sequence). V trimming: 6 bases; J trimming: 5 bases; junction bases outside the gene matches: 5. CDR3 DNA: TGTGCCAGCAGCGATCAGGGGGCGACCGGGGAGCTGTTTTTT. This codes for CASSDQGATGELFF.

This clone was detected once. It is likely a read error: a sequence one base away is far more abundant. The genes are TRBV30 and TRBJ1-5; D is unresolved. Germline V CDR1 and CDR2: GTSNPN, SVGIG (reference sequence). The CDR3 loop spans 13 amino acids. CDR3 nucleotide sequence: TGTACCTGGAGTACTGCGTGGAATCAGCCCCAGCATTTT. Translating it yields CTWSTAWNQPQHF.

V gene TRBV19 combines with J gene TRBJ2-7; 7 bases fit TRBD2. Per the germline V gene, CDR1 is LNHDA and CDR2 is SQIVND (reference sequence). Unmatched junction bases numbered 8, after V lost 5 bases and J lost 7 bases. The CDR3 sequence is 13 residues long. The CDR3 sequence: CASSASGGWEQYF. CDR3 coding DNA: TGTGCCAGTAGTGCTAGCGGCGGCTGGGAGCAGTACTTC.

A few counts support this clone. This rearrangement joins TRBV6-6 to TRBJ2-6; D perhaps matches TRBD1 (5 bases). The CDR3 runs 15 residues. Per the germline V gene, CDR1 is MNHNY and CDR2 is SVGAGI (reference sequence). V was trimmed by 6 bases and J by 0 bases, leaving 9 bases between them. The CDR3 region has the DNA TGTGCCAGCAGCCTAGACAGCTCTGGGGCCAACGTCCTGACTTTC. Translated, it gives CASSLDSSGANVLTF.

The J gene is TRBJ2-2, the V gene TRBV27, with 13 bases lining up with TRBD2. V was clipped by 5 bases and J by 3 bases; unmatched bases: 3. From germline, CDR1 is MNHEY and CDR2 SMNVEV (reference sequence). The CDR3 is 16 amino acids. The CDR3 region is CASSTTSGRDTGELFF. The CDR3 DNA is TGTGCCAGCAGTACCACTAGCGGGAGGGACACCGGGGAGCTGTTTTTT.

The V gene is TRBV30, the J gene TRBJ2-5; tentatively, D is TRBD2 (6 bases). Trimming removed 0 bases from V and 1 base from J, with 12 bases in between. The germline V gene encodes CDR1 GTSNPN and CDR2 SVGIG (reference sequence). The CDR3 is 15 residues long. Here the CDR3 reads CAWSVDLARQETQYF. CDR3 nucleotides: TGTGCCTGGAGTGTAGACCTAGCGCGCCAAGAGACCCAGTACTTC. Drawing the rest from reference TRBV30 and TRBJ2-5, the complete variable domain is SQTIHQWPATLVQPVGSPLSLECTVEGTSNPNLYWYRQAAGRGLQLLFYSVGIGQISSEVPQNLSASRPQDRQFILSSKKLLLSDSGFYLCAWSVDLARQETQYFGPGTRLLVL.

This chain uses TRBV19 with TRBJ2-1; 11 nucleotides align to TRBD2. V was clipped by 7 bases and J by 7 bases; unmatched bases: 9. CDR3 length equals 15 residues. CDR1 LNHDA and CDR2 SQIVND come from the germline V gene (reference sequence). CDR3 DNA: TGTGCCAGTAACCCAACTAGCGGGGGTTTTAATGAGCAGTTCTTC. Amino acids: CASNPTSGGFNEQFF.

This chain links TRBV4-3 with TRBJ2-2; D unclear. The V and J ends lost 0 bases and 10 bases respectively, with 18 bases between them. Germline V CDR1 and CDR2: LGHNA, YSLEER. The CDR3 is 16 amino acids. Here the CDR3 DNA reads TGCGCCAGCAGCCAAGATCTGTACACCGAACCCCAGGAGCTGTTTTTT. It is translated as CASSQDLYTEPQELFF.

The chain uses TRBV25-1 and TRBJ1-2, with 10 bases lining up with TRBD1. V lost 1 base and J lost 11; bases outside the gene matches: 13. Germline V gene lookup returns CDR1 MGHDK and CDR2 SYGVNS. This CDR3 is 16 amino acids long. As DNA, the CDR3 is TGTGCCAGCAGTGAATGGCTACCGACAGGGGGCAAAAGATACACCTTC. Its protein product is CASSEWLPTGGKRYTF.

The chain links TRBV7-6 to TRBJ2-1, with 12 bases matching TRBD2. After removal of 6 bases from V and 4 bases from J, the junction contained 4 bases not matched to a gene. The CDR3 runs to 15 residues. CDR1 is SGHVS and CDR2 is FNYEAQ in the germline V gene. CDR3: CASSILAGGYNEQFF. In DNA, the CDR3 is TGTGCCAGCAGTATACTAGCGGGAGGTTACAATGAGCAGTTCTTC. Complete variable domain (other parts from reference TRBV7-6 and TRBJ2-1): GAGVSQSPRYKVTKRGQDVALRCDPISGHVSLYWYRQALGQGPEFLTYFNYEAQQDKSGLPNDRFSAERPEGSISTLTIQRTEQRDSAMYRCASSILAGGYNEQFFGPGTRLTVL.

The chain couples TRBV30 to TRBJ1-2, with 9 bases lining up with TRBD1. The junction had 3 bases not matched to a gene; V was cut back by 1 base and J by 0 bases. The CDR3 is 15 amino acids. Germline V gives CDR1 GTSNPN, CDR2 SVGIG (reference sequence). CDR3 sequence: CAWSEDRGPNYGYTF. The CDR3 region has the DNA TGTGCCTGGAGTGAGGACAGGGGACCTAACTATGGCTACACCTTC.

The chain combines TRBV2 with TRBJ1-5; unclear D gene. V lost 2 bases and J 5 bases, leaving 19 bases between the germline ends. The CDR3 covers 17 residues. From germline, CDR1 is SNHLY and CDR2 FYNNEI. The CDR3 coding sequence is TGTGCCAGCAGTGAATCGTACGGGCGAGTGGATGATCAGCCCCAGCATTTT. Translated: CASSESYGRVDDQPQHF.

The J gene is TRBJ2-7, the V gene TRBV5-4; D is ambiguous. V lost 0 bases and J lost 6, with 7 bases in between. The CDR3 covers 12 residues. Germline V gives CDR1 SGHNT, CDR2 YYREEE (reference sequence). CDR3 in amino acids: CASSLGQAEQYF. CDR3 DNA sequence: TGTGCCAGCAGCTTGGGGCAGGCCGAGCAGTACTTC.

This chain joins TRBV19 and TRBJ1-2, with D hard to call. V lost 9 bases, J lost 5 bases, and 19 bases lay in between. The CDR3 consists of 14 residues. Germline V lookup: CDR1 LNHDA, CDR2 SQIVND (reference sequence). The CDR3 DNA sequence: TGTGCCAGCCAACCGAGATCAGAGGTTTATGGCTACACCTTC. Translating it yields CASQPRSEVYGYTF.

This sequence joins TRBV5-6 and TRBJ2-2; 10 positions match TRBD2. There are 16 residues in the CDR3. V was pared by 4 bases and J by 7 bases, with 10 bases of the junction left unmatched. The germline V gene encodes CDR1 SGHDT and CDR2 YYEEEE. The CDR3 loop reads CASSEGLAELLGELFF. The CDR3 region has the DNA TGTGCCAGCAGCGAAGGACTAGCGGAGCTCCTCGGGGAGCTGTTTTTT.

The CDR3, as DNA: TGCAGCGTACCCCTATTGGACAGGGGGCCAGATACGCAGTATTTT. Protein sequence: CSVPLLDRGPDTQYF. The chain has TRBV29-1 and TRBJ2-3; 11 nucleotides match TRBD1. J lost 4 bases, V lost 6 bases, and 9 bases had no gene match. The CDR3 sequence is 15 residues long. Germline CDR1 SQVTM, CDR2 ANQGSEA.

The chain joins TRBV11-2 to TRBJ2-5, with 7 nucleotides matching TRBD2. The J call may be mistaken, given a closer DNA end match to TRBJ2-7. Germline values: CDR1 SGHAT, CDR2 FQNNGV. The CDR3 is made up of 13 amino acids. CDR3 protein: CASSLDSGYEQYF. CDR3 nucleotides: TGTGCCAGCAGCTTAGATAGCGGGTACGAGCAGTACTTC.

The chain carries TRBV5-1 and TRBJ2-7; 7 bases agree with TRBD2. Looked up from germline, CDR1 is SGHRS and CDR2 is YFSETQ. This CDR3 contains 14 residues. Unmatched junction bases numbered 4, after V lost 0 bases and J lost 4 bases. CDR3 nucleotides: TGCGCCAGCAGCTTGGTTGTAGCGGGTTACGAGCAGTACTTC. Protein product: CASSLVVAGYEQYF.